One sample yielded the 5 T cell receptor beta chains listed below, sequenced in a study of patients and donors after allogeneic stem cell transplantation. Each CDR3 protein gets one entry after TCRdb re-called the RT-PCR reads with MiXCR. The profile shows 200,000 to 250,000 distinct CDR3 sequences, 11% to 15% of them singletons. Specimen: blood, either unsorted or a sorted T cell fraction (not recorded which). Receptors originate from a human donor who was either an allogeneic HSCT recipient or a stem cell or donor lymphocyte infusion donor (not recorded which). It is not recorded whose cells these are; they may come from a transplant donor.

The chain employs TRBV19 and TRBJ1-1; the D is unclear. Germline V CDR1 and CDR2: LNHDA, SQIVND (reference sequence). V gave up 7 bases and J gave up 1 base, with 10 bases separating them. This CDR3 is 13 amino acids long. CDR3 sequence reads: CASKELPNTEAFF. CDR3 sequence (DNA): TGTGCCAGTAAAGAGTTACCGAACACTGAAGCTTTCTTT.

The chain has TRBV7-3 and TRBJ2-2, with D unresolved. V lost 5 bases and J lost 7, with 11 bases in between. Germline CDR1 and CDR2: SGHTA and FQGTGA. CDR3 length equals 13 residues. The chain's CDR3 is CASSPRPNGELFF. The CDR3 DNA follows: TGTGCCAGCAGCCCCCGGCCCAACGGGGAGCTGTTTTTT.

This clonotype was counted ten times or more. The chain recombines TRBV20-1 with TRBJ1-1; the match to TRBD1 covers 9 bases. Germline V gene sequence: CDR1 DFQATT, CDR2 SNEGSKA (reference sequence). The CDR3 length is 14 residues. Germline trimming cut 1 base from V and 10 bases from J; bases unmatched to any gene: 10. CDR3 sequence reads: CSARAPRGTGLAFF. The CDR3 region has the DNA TGCAGTGCTAGAGCTCCGAGGGGGACAGGGTTAGCTTTCTTT.

This clonotype was counted between two and nine times. This rearrangement joins TRBV5-1 to TRBJ1-3; D ambiguous. Trimming removed 2 bases at V and 3 bases at J, with 6 bases between. The germline CDR1 and CDR2 sequences are SGHRS and YFSETQ. The CDR3 is made up of 13 amino acids. The CDR3 loop reads CASSFGVGNTIYF. CDR3 in DNA: TGCGCCAGCAGCTTCGGGGTTGGAAACACCATATATTTT.

The rearrangement uses TRBV7-9 and TRBJ1-4; D not certain. The CDR3 is 14 residues long. V was clipped by 2 bases and J by 3 bases, with 7 bases between them. Germline loops: CDR1 SEHNR, CDR2 FQNEAQ (reference sequence). The CDR3 DNA is TGTGCCAGCAGCTTACAGAGGGCTAATGAAAAACTGTTTTTT. This codes for CASSLQRANEKLFF.